This record covers a single TCR beta chain. The sample carries other DNA sequences with the same CDR3. The data originate from a study of blood T cell repertoires in COVID-19. Across the whole study: Donors in the United States, Italy and Spain gave samples during acute or convalescent COVID-19. From T cells, B-cell-depleted T cells, or PBMCs came the material, which was cDNA or gDNA.

Germline lookup yields CDR1 KGHSH and CDR2 LQKENI. V was shortened by 3 bases and J by 4 bases, with 7 bases between the two germline ends. This CDR3 has 13 amino acids. Authors' processing steps: Estimation of nucleated cell counts was performed using reference gene primer amplification. Assay: immunoSEQ multiplex PCR; the TCRdb copy retains only in-frame clones and omits some. V and J calls and clone size come straight from that table; D and trimming were deduced from the DNA. The sample lists around 340,000 clones; around 82% were seen once. The sample was peripheral blood. The chain recombines TRBV18 with TRBJ1-5, with D tentatively TRBD1 (5 bases). The receptor comes from a man under 40 with active or convalescent COVID-19. The DNA for the CDR3 is TGTGCCAGCTCACCGGCAGGGAATCAGCCCCAGCATTTT. Translation: CASSPAGNQPQHF.